This T cell receptor (beta chain) was recovered during a study of blood T cell repertoires in COVID-19. Study at large: Sites in the United States, Italy and Spain provided acute and convalescent COVID-19 samples.

Methods used by the authors: From reference gene primer amplification, estimates of nucleated cell counts were derived. The data were produced by immunoSEQ multiplex PCR, yet TCRdb's version contains in-frame clones alone and is incomplete. Clone size and the V and J calls come from that table; the DNA yielded D and trimming. Among around 230,000 clones, 86% were seen once, and the ten largest hold less than 4.5%. Ages ranged from 18 to 89 years, with residence in under 25 US areas. This CDR3 spans 16 amino acids. V lost 0 bases and J 2 bases, leaving 14 bases between the germline ends. Germline-derived CDR1 and CDR2 are SGHDT and YYEEEE.

The TCR sequence derives from a woman in her thirties or forties with acute COVID-19. This chain links TRBV5-6 with TRBJ1-1; D perhaps matches TRBD1 (6 bases). Sequencing was carried out using PBMCs or T cells enriched from blood (not recorded which). Here the CDR3 reads CASSLGIGQINTEAFF. The CDR3 DNA is TGTGCCAGCAGCTTGGGAATTGGACAGATTAACACTGAAGCTTTCTTT.